The 6 T cell receptor beta chains given below trace back to one sample, sequenced in a study of Tregs in tolerant kidney transplant recipients. Using immunoSEQ multiplex PCR, the repertoire was profiled, and TCRdb retains in-frame clones only, with some absent. The data contain tens of thousands of clones, approximately 98% of them singletons. Sequenced material: CD4+ T cells from blood, taken before the transplant. These receptors originate from a human donor who received a combined kidney and bone marrow transplant.

The chain recombines TRBV13 with TRBJ2-5; D is ambiguous. V was cut by 3 bases and J by 0 bases, with 5 bases left in between. The CDR3 runs 13 residues. Germline V gene sequence: CDR1 PRHDT, CDR2 FYEKMQ (reference sequence). CDR3 residues: CASSFRDQETQYF. The CDR3 DNA follows: TGTGCCAGCAGCTTCCGGGACCAAGAGACCCAGTACTTC.

The rearrangement joins TRBV2 to TRBJ1-4; D is possibly TRBD1 (5 bases). The germline gives CDR1 SNHLY, CDR2 FYNNEI. This CDR3 comprises 14 residues. The ends were cut back, 7 bases at V and 6 bases at J, with 15 bases in the middle. CDR3 in amino acids: CASTIEGRYEKLFF. The CDR3 region has the DNA TGTGCCAGCACCATAGAGGGGAGGTATGAAAAACTGTTTTTT.

This chain uses TRBV30 with TRBJ2-3; D is possibly TRBD2 (5 bases). This CDR3 has 16 amino acids. Germline loops: CDR1 GTSNPN, CDR2 SVGIG (reference sequence). Trimming removed 2 bases from V and 0 bases from J, with 15 bases in between. The CDR3, as DNA: TGTGCCTGGAGTCTGGGAAGAGCGGCTAGCACAGATACGCAGTATTTT. As protein: CAWSLGRAASTDTQYF. Looking up the rest from reference TRBV30 and TRBJ2-3 gives the full variable domain: SQTIHQWPATLVQPVGSPLSLECTVEGTSNPNLYWYRQAAGRGLQLLFYSVGIGQISSEVPQNLSASRPQDRQFILSSKKLLLSDSGFYLCAWSLGRAASTDTQYFGPGTRLTVL.

This rearrangement joins TRBV29-1 to TRBJ2-7, with D possibly TRBD1 on 5 matching bases. V lost 6 bases, J lost 0 bases, and 15 bases lay in between. This CDR3 is 14 amino acids long. Germline V CDR1 and CDR2: SQVTM, ANQGSEA. The CDR3: CSVQGSITSYEQYF. CDR3 nucleotide sequence: TGCAGCGTGCAGGGATCGATTACCTCCTACGAGCAGTACTTC.

This sequence joins TRBV27 and TRBJ1-1, with TRBD1 matching 8 bases. CDR3 length: 16 residues. Germline CDR1 and CDR2: MNHEY and SMNVEV (reference sequence). V trimming: 3 bases; J trimming: 1 base; junction bases outside the gene matches: 7. CDR3 region: CASSFTPTGANTEAFF. In DNA, the CDR3 is TGTGCCAGCAGTTTTACCCCGACAGGGGCGAACACTGAAGCTTTCTTT.

J is TRBJ2-3 and V is TRBV2, with a possible D match to TRBD1 (6 bases). Trimming cost V 3 bases and J 3 bases, with 10 bases left between them. The CDR3 runs to 14 residues. Germline CDR1 and CDR2: SNHLY and FYNNEI. The CDR3 DNA reads TGTGCCAGCAGTGACAGGGGATGGACAGATACGCAGTATTTT. It is translated as CASSDRGWTDTQYF.